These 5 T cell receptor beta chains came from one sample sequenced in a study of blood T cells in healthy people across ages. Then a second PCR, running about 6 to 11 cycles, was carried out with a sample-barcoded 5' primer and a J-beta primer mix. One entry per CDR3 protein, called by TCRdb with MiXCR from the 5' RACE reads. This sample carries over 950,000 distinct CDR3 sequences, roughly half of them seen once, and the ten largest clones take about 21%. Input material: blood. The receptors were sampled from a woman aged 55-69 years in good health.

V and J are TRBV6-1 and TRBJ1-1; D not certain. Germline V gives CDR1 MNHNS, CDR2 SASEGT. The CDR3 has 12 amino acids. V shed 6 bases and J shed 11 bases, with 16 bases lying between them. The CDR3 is CASRWGTIEAFF. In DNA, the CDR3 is TGTGCCAGCAGGTGGGGAACAATAGAGGCTTTCTTT.

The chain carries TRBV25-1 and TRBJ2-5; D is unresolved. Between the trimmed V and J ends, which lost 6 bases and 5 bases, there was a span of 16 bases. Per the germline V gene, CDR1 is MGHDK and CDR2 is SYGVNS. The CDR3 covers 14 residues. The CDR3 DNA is TGTGCCAGCAGCCCCAGTCCTAAGGTCGAGACCCAGTACTTC. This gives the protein CASSPSPKVETQYF. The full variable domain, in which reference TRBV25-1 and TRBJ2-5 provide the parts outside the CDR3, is EADIYQTPRYLVIGTGKKITLECSQTMGHDKMYWYQQDPGMELHLIHYSYGVNSTEKGDLSSESTVSRIRTEHFPLTLESARPSHTSQYLCASSPSPKVETQYFGPGTRLLVL.

The CDR3 DNA is TGTGCCATCAGCCCGGGACTAGCGGGCCACACAGATACGCAGTATTTT. Protein: CAISPGLAGHTDTQYF. The chain has TRBV10-3 and TRBJ2-3; 12 nucleotides align to TRBD2. Germline-derived CDR1 and CDR2 are ENHRY and SYGVKD. This CDR3 is 16 amino acids long. The V gene end was trimmed by 6 bases and the J gene end by 2 bases; junction bases not matched to a gene: 6.

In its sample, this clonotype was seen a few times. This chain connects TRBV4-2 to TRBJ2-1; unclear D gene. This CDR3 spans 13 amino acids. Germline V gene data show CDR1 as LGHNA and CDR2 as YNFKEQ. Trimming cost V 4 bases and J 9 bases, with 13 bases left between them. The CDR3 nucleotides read TGTGCCAGCAGCCCCCCTCCCCCCGGTGAGCAGTTCTTC. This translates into CASSPPPPGEQFF.

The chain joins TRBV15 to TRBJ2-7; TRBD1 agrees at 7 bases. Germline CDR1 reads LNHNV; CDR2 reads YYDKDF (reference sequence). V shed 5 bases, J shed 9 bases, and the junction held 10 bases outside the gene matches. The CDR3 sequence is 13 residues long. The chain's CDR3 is CATSGNKDRPQYF. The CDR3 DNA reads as TGTGCCACCAGCGGGAATAAGGACAGGCCGCAGTACTTC.